This TCR beta chain originates from a study of T cell responses to AZD1222 COVID-19 vaccine. Study summary: Second-dose intervals of approximately 4 or approximately 12 weeks were pooled.

Germline CDR1 SNHLY, CDR2 FYNNEI. The CDR3 length is 16 residues. V trimming: 5 bases; J trimming: 2 bases; junction bases outside the gene matches: 4. Clones were sequenced by immunoSEQ multiplex PCR, and TCRdb holds only the in-frame ones, with some missing. The sample shows fewer than 150,000 clones, around 92% of them seen only once. General observations from the study: Baseline seropositives among AZD1222 recipients totaled only five or six. The donor group comprised mostly white British people and more females; the analysis possibly underestimated clonal diversity. Unmutated variant regions are reportedly the target of nearly half of TCRs that are spike-specific.

About this clone: As yet, its antigen is unknown.

The sample here was peripheral blood, taken on day 0 of AZD1222 vaccination. The origin of this receptor is an adult in good health. The chain recombines TRBV2 with TRBJ2-2, with TRBD2 matching over 11 bases. CDR3 residues: CASSRLAGLNTGELFF. CDR3 coding DNA: TGTGCCAGCAGTCGACTAGCGGGGCTAAACACCGGGGAGCTGTTTTTT.